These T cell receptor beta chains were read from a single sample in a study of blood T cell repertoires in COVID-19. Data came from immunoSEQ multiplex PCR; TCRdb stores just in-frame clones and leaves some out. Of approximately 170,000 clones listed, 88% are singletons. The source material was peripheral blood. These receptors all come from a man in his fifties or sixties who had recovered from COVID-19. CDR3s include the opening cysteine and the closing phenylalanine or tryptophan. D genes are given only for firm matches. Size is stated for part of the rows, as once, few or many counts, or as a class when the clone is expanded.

CDR3 protein: CASSHGFPSPYEQYF; CDR3 DNA: TGTGCCAGCAGTCACGGTTTTCCTAGCCCCTACGAGCAGTACTTC; V gene: TRBV28; J gene: TRBJ2-7; clone size: -; D gene: -
CDR3 protein: CASSERGPAPEAFF; CDR3 DNA: TGTGCCAGCAGTGAAAGGGGCCCCGCGCCTGAAGCTTTCTTT; V gene: TRBV6-1; J gene: TRBJ1-1; clone size: few; D gene: -
CDR3 protein: CASSVDGGKHGYTF; CDR3 DNA: TGTGCCAGCAGCGTAGACGGGGGGAAGCATGGCTACACCTTC; V gene: TRBV9; J gene: TRBJ1-2; clone size: once; D gene: -
CDR3 protein: CASSPRQGRNTEAFF; CDR3 DNA: TGTGCCAGCAGTCCCAGGCAGGGAAGGAACACTGAAGCTTTCTTT; V gene: TRBV28; J gene: TRBJ1-1; clone size: -; D gene: -
CDR3 protein: CASSTRGGALGNEQFF; CDR3 DNA: TGTGCCAGCAGCACCCGAGGAGGGGCTCTGGGGAATGAGCAGTTCTTC; V gene: TRBV5-8; J gene: TRBJ2-1; clone size: -; D gene: -
CDR3 protein: CAWSPAGGRYGYTF; CDR3 DNA: TGTGCCTGGAGCCCGGCCGGGGGGAGGTATGGCTACACCTTC; V gene: TRBV30; J gene: TRBJ1-2; clone size: -; D gene: -
CDR3 protein: CASSVGEGGNTIYF; CDR3 DNA: TGCGCCAGCAGCGTTGGAGAGGGAGGCAACACCATATATTTT; V gene: TRBV5-1; J gene: TRBJ1-3; clone size: -; D gene: -
CDR3 protein: CASSYVLTDTQYF; CDR3 DNA: TGTGCCAGCAGTTACGTCCTCACAGATACGCAGTATTTT; V gene: TRBV6-5; J gene: TRBJ2-3; clone size: -; D gene: -
CDR3 protein: CASSIDVDSPLHF; CDR3 DNA: TGTGCCAGTAGTATAGATGTAGATTCACCCCTCCACTTT; V gene: TRBV19; J gene: TRBJ1-6; clone size: once; D gene: -
CDR3 protein: CASSQVEKEKRSETQYF; CDR3 DNA: TGTGCCAGCAGCCAAGTTGAGAAAGAAAAAAGATCGGAGACCCAGTACTTC; V gene: TRBV3-1/TRBV3-2; J gene: TRBJ2-5; clone size: -; D gene: -
CDR3 protein: CASSATGVTKNIQYF; CDR3 DNA: TGTGCCAGTAGTGCCACGGGGGTTACCAAAAACATTCAGTACTTC; V gene: TRBV19; J gene: TRBJ2-4; clone size: -; D gene: -
CDR3 protein: CASASLVGGDTQYF; CDR3 DNA: TGTGCCAGCGCCTCGCTAGTGGGAGGAGATACGCAGTATTTT; V gene: TRBV28; J gene: TRBJ2-3; clone size: -; D gene: -
CDR3 protein: CASSPSGANVLTF; CDR3 DNA: TGCGCCAGCAGCCCTTCTGGGGCCAACGTCCTGACTTTC; V gene: TRBV4-3; J gene: TRBJ2-6; clone size: once; D gene: -
CDR3 protein: CASSSVLVETQYF; CDR3 DNA: TGTGCCAGCAGCTCTGTCTTAGTTGAGACCCAGTACTTC; V gene: TRBV21-1; J gene: TRBJ2-5; clone size: once; D gene: -
CDR3 protein: CASSLTRVDTGELFF; CDR3 DNA: TGTGCCAGTAGCCTAACGAGGGTTGACACCGGGGAGCTGTTTTTT; V gene: TRBV19; J gene: TRBJ2-2; clone size: once; D gene: -
CDR3 protein: CASSSTGLNTIYF; CDR3 DNA: TGTGCCAGCAGCTCGACAGGGTTAAACACCATATATTTT; V gene: TRBV12-3/TRBV12-4; J gene: TRBJ1-3; clone size: -; D gene: TRBD1
CDR3 protein: CASSLELAGAVSYEQYF; CDR3 DNA: TGTGCCAGCAGCTTAGAACTAGCGGGAGCCGTTTCCTACGAGCAGTACTTC; V gene: TRBV7-2; J gene: TRBJ2-7; clone size: few; D gene: TRBD2
CDR3 protein: CSVESLSEAFF; CDR3 DNA: TGCAGCGTTGAGTCACTGAGCGAAGCTTTCTTT; V gene: TRBV29-1; J gene: TRBJ1-1; clone size: -; D gene: -
CDR3 protein: CSVLRGTQPQHF; CDR3 DNA: TGCAGCGTTCTCAGGGGGACTCAGCCCCAGCATTTT; V gene: TRBV29-1; J gene: TRBJ1-5; clone size: -; D gene: TRBD1
CDR3 protein: CASSPGQGARNQPQHF; CDR3 DNA: TGTGCCAGCAGCCCTGGACAGGGTGCTCGCAATCAGCCCCAGCATTTT; V gene: TRBV6-6; J gene: TRBJ1-5; clone size: -; D gene: TRBD1
CDR3 protein: CASSRQGARANYGYTF; CDR3 DNA: TGTGCCAGCAGTCGACAGGGGGCCCGAGCTAACTATGGCTACACCTTC; V gene: TRBV6-6; J gene: TRBJ1-2; clone size: few; D gene: TRBD1
CDR3 protein: CASTSGMETQYF; CDR3 DNA: TGTGCCAGCACTTCGGGTATGGAGACCCAGTACTTC; V gene: TRBV28; J gene: TRBJ2-5; clone size: -; D gene: -
CDR3 protein: CASSASGGPYEQYF; CDR3 DNA: TGTGCCAGCAGTGCATCGGGGGGACCCTACGAGCAGTACTTC; V gene: TRBV27; J gene: TRBJ2-7; clone size: -; D gene: TRBD2
CDR3 protein: CASSLISGYTDTQYF; CDR3 DNA: TGTGCCAGCAGCTTAATTAGCGGATACACAGATACGCAGTATTTT; V gene: TRBV7-3; J gene: TRBJ2-3; clone size: -; D gene: -
CDR3 protein: CASSQTGLNTEAFF; CDR3 DNA: TGTGCCAGCAGCCAAACAGGGTTGAACACTGAAGCTTTCTTT; V gene: TRBV14; J gene: TRBJ1-1; clone size: -; D gene: -
CDR3 protein: CASSTSSGRPEQYF; CDR3 DNA: TGTGCCAGCAGTACCTCTAGCGGGAGACCAGAGCAGTACTTC; V gene: TRBV6-2/TRBV6-3; J gene: TRBJ2-7; clone size: -; D gene: TRBD2
CDR3 protein: CASSLAGSDEQYF; CDR3 DNA: TGTGCCAGCAGCTTAGCGGGCTCTGACGAGCAGTACTTC; V gene: TRBV7-9; J gene: TRBJ2-7; clone size: -; D gene: -
CDR3 protein: CASKQGASYNSPLHF; CDR3 DNA: TGTGCCAGCAAACAGGGGGCCAGCTATAATTCACCCCTCCACTTT; V gene: TRBV7-2; J gene: TRBJ1-6; clone size: -; D gene: TRBD1
CDR3 protein: CAISDRQGGTEAFF; CDR3 DNA: TGTGCCATCAGTGATAGACAGGGCGGGACTGAAGCTTTCTTT; V gene: TRBV10-3; J gene: TRBJ1-1; clone size: -; D gene: TRBD1
CDR3 protein: CASSPWGDPPNVLTF; CDR3 DNA: TGTGCCAGCAGCCCTTGGGGGGACCCACCCAACGTCCTGACTTTC; V gene: TRBV11-1; J gene: TRBJ2-6; clone size: -; D gene: -
CDR3 protein: CASTPGQTSYNEQFF; CDR3 DNA: TGTGCCAGCACTCCCGGACAGACCTCCTACAATGAGCAGTTCTTC; V gene: TRBV6-5; J gene: TRBJ2-1; clone size: -; D gene: -
CDR3 protein: CASSTLTSRLTDTQYF; CDR3 DNA: TGTGCCAGTAGTACCTTGACTAGTAGACTCACAGATACGCAGTATTTT; V gene: TRBV19; J gene: TRBJ2-3; clone size: -; D gene: -
CDR3 protein: CASSPRQGRETQYF; CDR3 DNA: TGTGCCAGCAGCCCGCGACAGGGGCGGGAGACCCAGTACTTC; V gene: TRBV9; J gene: TRBJ2-5; clone size: -; D gene: TRBD1
CDR3 protein: CASDRGRRNTEAFF; CDR3 DNA: TGTGCCAGTGACAGGGGGCGTAGGAACACTGAAGCTTTCTTT; V gene: TRBV21-1; J gene: TRBJ1-1; clone size: once; D gene: -
CDR3 protein: CASSPIFGTGSGETQYF; CDR3 DNA: TGTGCCAGCAGCCCCATCTTTGGGACAGGGTCGGGAGAGACCCAGTACTTC; V gene: TRBV5-5; J gene: TRBJ2-5; clone size: -; D gene: TRBD1
CDR3 protein: CASSARTGEGGYTF; CDR3 DNA: TGTGCCAGCAGTGCACGGACAGGGGAGGGTGGCTACACCTTC; V gene: TRBV27; J gene: TRBJ1-2; clone size: -; D gene: TRBD1